A single TCR beta chain is shown here with its context. The antigen is not known. Profiled with immunoSEQ multiplex PCR; TCRdb holds only in-frame clones, not every one. This sample yields about 20,000 clones, of which about 88% are seen a single time; more than 8% belongs to the top ten. The data were obtained in a study of lymphopenia after photon versus proton radiotherapy. Overall study results and limits: Photon-treated patients lost naive T cells and TCR diversity; proton-treated stayed stable. Post-nadir TCR diversity decline inversely tracked overall survival among those who died. Post-nadir diversity loss with photons came from oligoclonal expansion, particularly CD8+ Temra cells. Authors raise, but do not show, better survival with proton therapy.

The material was peripheral blood, obtained from a patient treated with proton-based radiotherapy. The clonotype originates from a man between 65 and 85 years old with pancreatic cancer.

Written as DNA, the CDR3 is TGTGCCAGCAGTAAGGGACAGGCCTTGAACACTGAAGCTTTCTTT. Protein sequence: CASSKGQALNTEAFF. The V and J genes are TRBV6-5 and TRBJ1-1, with 8 bases that match TRBD1. CDR1 and CDR2 (germline): MNHEY, SVGAGI. V was pared by 5 bases and J by 0 bases, with 5 bases of the junction left unmatched. The CDR3 runs to 15 residues.